This is a list of T cell receptor beta chains from one sample in a study of T cells in Graves' hyperthyroidism and ophthalmopathy. Each CDR3 protein gets one entry after TCRdb re-called the multiplex PCR reads with MiXCR. The table records hundreds of thousands of distinct CDR3 sequences, around a sixth of them present only once. Sequencing was done on a sample of blood. Receptor source: a woman in her fifties or sixties with Graves' hyperthyroidism that later progressed to Graves' ophthalmopathy. Each CDR3 is given with its conserved first and last residue. Fields, in order: D gene, J gene, V gene, CDR3 protein. A D gene is named only where the DNA matches it firmly.

D gene: -; J gene: TRBJ2-3; V gene: TRBV5-8; CDR3 protein: CASSFPGAQYF
D gene: -; J gene: TRBJ1-2; V gene: TRBV6-1; CDR3 protein: CASSEALEDIYGYTF
D gene: -; J gene: TRBJ1-5; V gene: TRBV4-1; CDR3 protein: CASSAGHWGIGGNQPQHF
D gene: TRBD1; J gene: TRBJ1-2; V gene: TRBV6-1; CDR3 protein: CASSEGTGGVDGYTF
D gene: -; J gene: TRBJ2-3; V gene: TRBV29-1; CDR3 protein: CSVEDWSTDTQYF
D gene: -; J gene: TRBJ2-1; V gene: TRBV19; CDR3 protein: CASSTRGEQFF
D gene: -; J gene: TRBJ2-5; V gene: TRBV2; CDR3 protein: CASSRGTGQETQYF
D gene: -; J gene: TRBJ1-1; V gene: TRBV5-1; CDR3 protein: CASSRTERKNTEAFF
D gene: TRBD1; J gene: TRBJ1-2; V gene: TRBV2; CDR3 protein: CASSEDRGAGYTF
D gene: -; J gene: TRBJ2-5; V gene: TRBV3-1; CDR3 protein: CASSQIAATQETQYF
D gene: -; J gene: TRBJ1-2; V gene: TRBV4-3; CDR3 protein: CASSQDRFTPNYGYTF
D gene: -; J gene: TRBJ1-2; V gene: TRBV2; CDR3 protein: CASRLNRESEYTF
D gene: TRBD1; J gene: TRBJ1-5; V gene: TRBV27; CDR3 protein: CASSLQGGGNQPQHF
D gene: -; J gene: TRBJ1-5; V gene: TRBV2; CDR3 protein: CASSGRNSNQPQHF
D gene: -; J gene: TRBJ2-7; V gene: TRBV2; CDR3 protein: CASSDLEEGTTDDYEQYF
D gene: TRBD2; J gene: TRBJ2-5; V gene: TRBV7-9; CDR3 protein: CASSFSGGAQETQYF
D gene: TRBD2; J gene: TRBJ2-1; V gene: TRBV20-1; CDR3 protein: CSASGGVIYNEQFF
D gene: -; J gene: TRBJ1-6; V gene: TRBV6-1; CDR3 protein: CASSEEAPYNSPLHF
D gene: -; J gene: TRBJ1-2; V gene: TRBV18; CDR3 protein: CASSPPDVYYGYTF
D gene: -; J gene: TRBJ2-7; V gene: TRBV20-1; CDR3 protein: CSARRESGLYEQYF
D gene: -; J gene: TRBJ1-5; V gene: TRBV9; CDR3 protein: CASSVDAGDQPQHF
D gene: -; J gene: TRBJ1-2; V gene: TRBV5-6; CDR3 protein: CASSFEGGYGYTF
D gene: TRBD2; J gene: TRBJ2-1; V gene: TRBV27; CDR3 protein: CASSFGSGGGNEQFF
D gene: -; J gene: TRBJ1-6; V gene: TRBV6-1; CDR3 protein: CASNRAHANSPLHF
D gene: TRBD1; J gene: TRBJ2-5; V gene: TRBV6-1; CDR3 protein: CASSLETGELQTQYF
D gene: -; J gene: TRBJ2-2; V gene: TRBV5-1; CDR3 protein: CASSPHLNTGELFF
D gene: -; J gene: TRBJ1-5; V gene: TRBV27; CDR3 protein: CASSLGGTRRQPQHF
D gene: TRBD1; J gene: TRBJ1-6; V gene: TRBV3-1; CDR3 protein: CASSPWTGRTNSPLHF
D gene: -; J gene: TRBJ2-3; V gene: TRBV14; CDR3 protein: CASSRGLAWSTDTQYF
D gene: -; J gene: TRBJ1-2; V gene: TRBV4-1; CDR3 protein: CASTEGGHSNYGYTF
D gene: -; J gene: TRBJ2-7; V gene: TRBV12-3/TRBV12-4; CDR3 protein: CASQPGAEYEQYF
D gene: TRBD1; J gene: TRBJ1-1; V gene: TRBV27; CDR3 protein: CASSSPQGGNTEAFF
D gene: -; J gene: TRBJ1-2; V gene: TRBV12-3/TRBV12-4; CDR3 protein: CASKGINYGYTF